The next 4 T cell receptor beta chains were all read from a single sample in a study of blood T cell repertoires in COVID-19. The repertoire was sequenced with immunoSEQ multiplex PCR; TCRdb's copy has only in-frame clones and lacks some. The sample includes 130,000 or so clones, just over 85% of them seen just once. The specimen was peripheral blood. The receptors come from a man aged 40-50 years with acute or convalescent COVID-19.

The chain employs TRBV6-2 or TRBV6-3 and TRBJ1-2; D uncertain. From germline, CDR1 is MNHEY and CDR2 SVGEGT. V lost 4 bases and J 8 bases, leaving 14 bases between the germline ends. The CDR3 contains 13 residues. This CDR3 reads CASSSEPVRGYTF. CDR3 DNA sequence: TGTGCCAGCAGTTCTGAGCCCGTTCGCGGCTACACCTTC.

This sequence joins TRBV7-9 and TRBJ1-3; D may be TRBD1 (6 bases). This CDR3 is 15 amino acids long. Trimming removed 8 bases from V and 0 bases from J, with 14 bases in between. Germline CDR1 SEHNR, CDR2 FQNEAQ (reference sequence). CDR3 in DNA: TGTGCCAGCCGATGGGGGCCGGACTCTGGAAACACCATATATTTT. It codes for CASRWGPDSGNTIYF.

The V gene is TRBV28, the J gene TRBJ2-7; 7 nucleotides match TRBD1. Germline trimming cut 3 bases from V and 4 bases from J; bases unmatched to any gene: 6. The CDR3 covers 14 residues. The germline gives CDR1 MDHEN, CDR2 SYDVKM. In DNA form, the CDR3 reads TGTGCCAGCAGTTTGACGACAGGGTCATACGAGCAGTACTTC. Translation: CASSLTTGSYEQYF.

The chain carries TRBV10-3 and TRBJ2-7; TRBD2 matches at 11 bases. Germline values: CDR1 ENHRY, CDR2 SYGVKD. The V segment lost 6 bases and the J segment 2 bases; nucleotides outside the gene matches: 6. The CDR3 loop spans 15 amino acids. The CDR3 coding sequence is TGTGCCATCAGGGCGACTAGCGGGATTGCCTACGAGCAGTACTTC. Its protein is CAIRATSGIAYEQYF.